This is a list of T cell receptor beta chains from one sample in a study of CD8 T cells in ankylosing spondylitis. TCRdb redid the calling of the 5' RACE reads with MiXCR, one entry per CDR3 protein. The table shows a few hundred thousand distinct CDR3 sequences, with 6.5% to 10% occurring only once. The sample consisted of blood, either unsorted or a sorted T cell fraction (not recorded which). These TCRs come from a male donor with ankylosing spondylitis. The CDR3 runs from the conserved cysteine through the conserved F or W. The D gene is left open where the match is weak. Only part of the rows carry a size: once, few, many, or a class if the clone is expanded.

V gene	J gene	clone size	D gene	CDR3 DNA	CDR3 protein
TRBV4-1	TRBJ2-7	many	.	TGCGCCAGCAGCCAAGACCCACAATCCTACGAGCAGTACTTC	CASSQDPQSYEQYF
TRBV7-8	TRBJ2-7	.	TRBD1	TGTGCCAGCAGCTACACTCGGACAGGGCACAGCGAGCAGTACTTC	CASSYTRTGHSEQYF
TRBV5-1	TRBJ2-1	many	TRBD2	TGCGCCAGCAGCTTGGGGCCTCCGGGACTAGCGGGAGGGTTAGATGAGCAGTTCTTC	CASSLGPPGLAGGLDEQFF
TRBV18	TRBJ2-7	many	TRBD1	TGTGCCAGCTCACCACCGACAGGGGGGAGCTACGAGCAGTACTTC	CASSPPTGGSYEQYF
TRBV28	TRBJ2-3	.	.	TGTGCCAGCAGGCCACAGGGTCGTACGCAGTATTTT	CASRPQGRTQYF
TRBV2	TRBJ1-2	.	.	TGTGCCAGCAGGGTATCGGGCTACACCTTC	CASRVSGYTF
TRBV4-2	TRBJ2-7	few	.	TGTGCCAGCAGCCAAGAAGTCACATCCCCCTACGAGCAGTACTTC	CASSQEVTSPYEQYF
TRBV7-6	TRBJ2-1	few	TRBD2	TGTGCCAGCAGCTTAGAGATAGCGGGACCTTACAATGAGCAGTTCTTC	CASSLEIAGPYNEQFF
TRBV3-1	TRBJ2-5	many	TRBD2	TGTGCCAGCAGCCAAGGGCGTCAGCGGGGCCAAGAGACCCAGTACTTC	CASSQGRQRGQETQYF
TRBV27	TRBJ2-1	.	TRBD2	TGTGCCAGCAGTTTGCTACTAGCGCCGACCCTGGGCAATGAGCAGTTCTTC	CASSLLLAPTLGNEQFF
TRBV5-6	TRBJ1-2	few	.	TGTGCCAGCAGAGCGGGGATTGCGGTAGACTATGGCTACACCTTC	CASRAGIAVDYGYTF
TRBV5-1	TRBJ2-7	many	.	TGCGCCAGCAGCCTATCGGGGATCGAGCAGTACTTC	CASSLSGIEQYF
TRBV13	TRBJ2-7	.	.	TGTGCCAGCAGCCGAATCGGACAGATCTCCTACGAGCAGTACTTC	CASSRIGQISYEQYF
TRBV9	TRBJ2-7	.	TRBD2	TGTGCCAGCAGCGTAGGCGGGAGGGCCCGCGAGCAGTACTTC	CASSVGGRAREQYF
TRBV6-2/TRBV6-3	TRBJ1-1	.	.	TGTGCCAGCAGTTACCCCTTTACAGGCGTCGACACTGAAGCTTTCTTT	CASSYPFTGVDTEAFF
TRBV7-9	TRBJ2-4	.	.	TGTGCCAGCAGCTTAGCGGCGCAGGGCCTAGCCAAAAACATTCAGTACTTC	CASSLAAQGLAKNIQYF
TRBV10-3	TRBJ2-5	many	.	TGTGCCATCAGAGAGAATTCAGGGAAGCAGGAGACCCAGTACTTC	CAIRENSGKQETQYF
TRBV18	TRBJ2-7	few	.	TGTGCCAGCTCACCATCCAACAGGGCGGCCTACGAGCAGTACTTC	CASSPSNRAAYEQYF
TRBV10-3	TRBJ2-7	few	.	TGTGCCATCAGTGAGTCCGTATGGAGTCAGCGCCACGAGCAGTACTTC	CAISESVWSQRHEQYF
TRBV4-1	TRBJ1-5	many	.	TGCGCCAGCAGCCCCCAGGTATCCAGGGTAATTGATCAGCCCCAGCATTTT	CASSPQVSRVIDQPQHF
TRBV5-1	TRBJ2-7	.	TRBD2	TGCGCCAGCAGCCCTAGGACTAGCGGGAGCTACGAGCAGTACTTC	CASSPRTSGSYEQYF
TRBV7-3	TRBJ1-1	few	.	TGTGCCAGCCGAACTCCGGGACAAACTGAAGCTTTCTTT	CASRTPGQTEAFF
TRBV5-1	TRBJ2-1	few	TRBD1	TGCGCCAGCAGCCCGGGGGGGACAGGGGTGTTGGATGAGCAGTTCTTC	CASSPGGTGVLDEQFF
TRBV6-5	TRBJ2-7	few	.	TGTGCCAGCAGTTCAGGGGAATCCTACGAGCAGTACTTC	CASSSGESYEQYF
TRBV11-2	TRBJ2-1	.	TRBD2	TGTGCCAGCAGCTTAGTAACTAGCGGGGCCCTGGTGGAGCAGTTCTTC	CASSLVTSGALVEQFF
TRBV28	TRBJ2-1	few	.	TGTGCCACCTTACGGACAGCCAACAATGAGCAGTTCTTC	CATLRTANNEQFF